This T cell receptor beta chain was sequenced in a study of technical replicates of blood from a handful of donors. This clone came up once. TCRdb's table, derived via immunoSEQ multiplex PCR, lists solely in-frame clones and lacks some. The data show 81,000 or so clones, roughly 96% seen once. The sequence derives from a human donor in good health. The specimen sequenced was T cells isolated from PBMCs.

CDR3 protein: CASSVGTSGNRYTYEQYF. CDR3 DNA sequence: TGTGCCAGCAGCGTAGGCACTAGCGGGAACCGATATACCTACGAGCAGTACTTC. The chain couples TRBV9 to TRBJ2-7; 10 nucleotides line up with TRBD2. J lost 2 bases, V lost 0 bases, and 11 bases had no gene match. This CDR3 is built from 18 residues. Germline V gene data show CDR1 as SGDLS and CDR2 as YYNGEE.